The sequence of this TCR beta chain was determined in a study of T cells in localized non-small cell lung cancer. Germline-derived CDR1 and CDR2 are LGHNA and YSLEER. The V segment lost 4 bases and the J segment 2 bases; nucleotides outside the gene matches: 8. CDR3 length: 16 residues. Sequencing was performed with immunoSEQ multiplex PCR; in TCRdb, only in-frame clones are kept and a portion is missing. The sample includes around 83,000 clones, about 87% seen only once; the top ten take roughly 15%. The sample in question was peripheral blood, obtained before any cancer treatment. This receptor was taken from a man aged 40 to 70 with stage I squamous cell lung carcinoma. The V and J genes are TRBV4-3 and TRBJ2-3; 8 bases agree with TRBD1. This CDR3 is CASSPGQAFLTDTQYF. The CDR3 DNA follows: TGCGCCAGCAGCCCGGGACAGGCGTTCCTCACAGATACGCAGTATTTT.